This TCR beta chain was observed in a study of spatial heterogeneity in lung cancer. Findings and caveats of the study: Ubiquitous expanded tumor TCRs showed up in blood more at resection than follow-up.

Concerning this clonotype: Its antigen is unidentified.

Every cDNA TCR molecule received its own unique molecular identifier. TCRdb redid the calling of the 5' RACE reads with MiXCR, one entry per CDR3 protein. The sample yields 10,000 to 11,000 distinct CDR3 sequences, roughly 25% seen once. The CDR3 has 14 residues. Germline CDR1 and CDR2: SQVTM and ANQGSEA. Trimming cost V 7 bases and J 2 bases; bases outside gene matches: 8. Documented time point: sample taken at primary tumor resection. Sequencing covered unsorted whole RNA taken from tumor, nontumor lung or frozen PBMC. Samples were donated by 72 untreated early-stage non-small cell lung cancer patients.

Sequenced here: PBMCs, sampled at surgery. The J gene is TRBJ1-2, the V gene TRBV29-1; 9 bases are a match to TRBD1. The clonotype originates from a female donor with early-stage non-small cell lung cancer. The CDR3 loop reads CSASDRGTNYGYTF. The CDR3 nucleotides are TGCAGCGCCTCGGACAGGGGCACCAACTATGGCTACACCTTC.